This TCR beta chain emerged from a study of blood T cells in healthy people across ages. Study results and limitations: With age, beta diversity per million T cells declined roughly linearly, significantly by around 43.

Alongside a J-beta primer mix, a sample-barcoded 5' primer served in a second PCR lasting about 7 to 12 cycles. TCRdb re-called the 5' RACE reads with MiXCR, one entry per CDR3 protein. This sample has about 1.8 million distinct CDR3 sequences, with roughly 52% found just once. Note on this clonotype: Its antigen remains unknown.

The TCR originated in a woman in her thirties or forties in good health. Sequencing was carried out using blood.

The CDR3 coding sequence is TGTGCCAGCAGCTTGGGCAAAGCGGAGACCCAGTACTTC. Translation: CASSLGKAETQYF. This sequence joins TRBV7-9 and TRBJ2-7; unclear D gene. Gene TRBJ2-5 matches the end of the DNA better, so the J call may be wrong. The CDR3 contains 13 residues. The germline CDR1 and CDR2 sequences are SEHNR and FQNEAQ (reference sequence).